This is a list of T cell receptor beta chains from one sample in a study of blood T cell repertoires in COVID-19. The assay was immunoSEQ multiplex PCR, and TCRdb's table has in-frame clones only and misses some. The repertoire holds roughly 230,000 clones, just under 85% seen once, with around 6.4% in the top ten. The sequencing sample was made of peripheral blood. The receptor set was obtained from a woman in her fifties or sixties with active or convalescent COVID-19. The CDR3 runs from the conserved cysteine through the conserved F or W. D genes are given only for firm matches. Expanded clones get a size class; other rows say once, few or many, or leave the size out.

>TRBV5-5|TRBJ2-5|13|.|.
TGTGCCAGCAGCGCGGGACGGGAAGAGACCCAGTACTTC
CASSAGREETQYF
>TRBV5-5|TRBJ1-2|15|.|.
TGTGCCAGCAGCTTGGGGGGCGGTACAGGCTATGGCTACACCTTC
CASSLGGGTGYGYTF
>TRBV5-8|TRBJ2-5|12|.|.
TGTGCCAGCAGCCTCAACAAAGAGACCCAGTACTTC
CASSLNKETQYF
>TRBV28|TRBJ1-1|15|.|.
TGTGCCAGCAGCTTATATTTAGGACAGAACACTGAAGCTTTCTTT
CASSLYLGQNTEAFF
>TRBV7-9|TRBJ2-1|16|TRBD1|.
TGTGCCAGCAGATCCCGGACAGGGGAGGGCTACAATGAGCAGTTCTTC
CASRSRTGEGYNEQFF
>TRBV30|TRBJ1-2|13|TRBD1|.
TGTGCCTGGAGCTTTGACCAGGGGGAGGGCTACACCTTC
CAWSFDQGEGYTF
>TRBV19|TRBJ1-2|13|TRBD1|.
TGTGCCAGTAGTTCAGGGACAGGGGACGGCTACACCTTC
CASSSGTGDGYTF
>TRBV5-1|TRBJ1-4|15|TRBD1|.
TGCGCCAGCAGCTCTTGGACAGGGACGGAGGAAAAACTGTTTTTT
CASSSWTGTEEKLFF
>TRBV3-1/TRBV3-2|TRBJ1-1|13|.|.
TGTGCCAGCAGCCAAGTTCGGAACACTGAAGCTTTCTTT
CASSQVRNTEAFF
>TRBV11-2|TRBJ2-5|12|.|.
TGTGCCAGCAGCTTAGAGCTGGCGACCCAGTACTTC
CASSLELATQYF
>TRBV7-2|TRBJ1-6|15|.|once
TGTGCCAGCAGCTTAGTTGGTATCGGGAATTCACCCCTCCACTTT
CASSLVGIGNSPLHF